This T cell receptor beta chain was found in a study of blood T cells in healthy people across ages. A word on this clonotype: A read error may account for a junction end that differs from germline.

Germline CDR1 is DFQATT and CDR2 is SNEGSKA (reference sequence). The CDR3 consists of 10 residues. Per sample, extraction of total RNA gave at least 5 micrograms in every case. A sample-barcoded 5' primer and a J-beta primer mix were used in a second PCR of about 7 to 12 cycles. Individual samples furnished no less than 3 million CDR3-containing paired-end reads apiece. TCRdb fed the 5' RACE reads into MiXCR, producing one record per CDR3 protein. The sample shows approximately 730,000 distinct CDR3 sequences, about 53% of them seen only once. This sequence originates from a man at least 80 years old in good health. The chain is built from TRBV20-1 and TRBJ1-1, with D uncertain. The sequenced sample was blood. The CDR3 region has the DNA TGCAGCGCTAAGTATTCGGAGTCTTTCTTT. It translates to CSAKYSESFF.